The 3 T cell receptor beta chains below all came from one sample that was sequenced in a study of cytomegalovirus exposure and HLA in healthy donors. It was with 60 Vbeta and 13 Jbeta primers that the PCR ran. Profiling relied on immunoSEQ multiplex PCR, and the TCRdb table lists in-frame clones only, not all of them. The sample contains some 180,000 clones, roughly 85% of which appear only once. The sequenced material came from PBMCs. The receptors shown here come from a woman aged 18-29 years in good health and CMV-seronegative.

J is TRBJ1-3 and V is TRBV7-9; 10 bases align to TRBD1. CDR1 and CDR2 from the germline V gene are SEHNR and FQNEAQ (reference sequence). This CDR3 is built from 14 residues. The junction had 1 base not matched to a gene; V was cut back by 4 bases and J by 4 bases. The chain's CDR3 is CASSWDRGGNTIYF. The CDR3 DNA follows: TGTGCCAGCAGCTGGGACAGGGGAGGAAACACCATATATTTT.

V gene TRBV28 combines with J gene TRBJ2-2; D gene uncertain. The CDR3 is made up of 13 amino acids. Germline CDR1 and CDR2: MDHEN and SYDVKM. Trimming took 3 bases from V and 7 from J, leaving 9 bases between them. The CDR3 reads CASSFFQRGELFF. Written as DNA, the CDR3 is TGTGCCAGCAGTTTCTTCCAGCGCGGGGAGCTGTTTTTT.

This clone was counted a single time. The chain uses TRBV30 and TRBJ2-1, with D possibly being TRBD2 (5 bases). CDR1 is GTSNPN, CDR2 SVGIG, per germline (reference sequence). The length of the CDR3 is 18 residues. The V and J ends lost 4 bases and 1 base respectively, with 23 bases between them. CDR3 region: CAWNYLGVSGRSYNEQFF. CDR3 nucleotides: TGTGCCTGGAATTACCTCGGGGTGAGCGGACGGTCCTACAATGAGCAGTTCTTC.